Shown below are 18 T cell receptor beta chains from a single sample sequenced in a study of response to subunit inactivated influenza vaccine. TCRdb redid the calling of the RT-PCR reads with MiXCR, one entry per CDR3 protein. Among roughly 710,000 distinct CDR3 sequences listed, about 14% were seen once. The sample was PBMCs from blood, taken roughly 15 days before vaccination. These TCRs come from a man aged 50-59 years who received an inactivated influenza vaccine.

This chain uses TRBV10-3 with TRBJ2-7; 7 bases map to TRBD2. V dropped 6 bases and J dropped 2; count of bases not matched to a gene: 10. From germline, CDR1 is ENHRY and CDR2 SYGVKD. There are 15 residues in the CDR3. The DNA of the CDR3 is TGTGCCATCAGAGCTGCCGGGACTACCGCCTACGAGCAGTACTTC. Its protein is CAIRAAGTTAYEQYF.

This chain links TRBV18 with TRBJ1-1; D unresolved. This CDR3 spans 14 amino acids. Trimming removed 1 base from V and 1 base from J, with 7 bases in between. Looked up from germline, CDR1 is KGHSH and CDR2 is LQKENI. CDR3 nucleotide sequence: TGTGCCAGCTCACCACTACCACCGAACACTGAAGCTTTCTTT. Protein: CASSPLPPNTEAFF.

This clonotype was observed at least ten times. V usage is TRBV5-1 and J usage is TRBJ1-2; D possibly corresponds to TRBD1 (5 bases). The V end lost 4 bases, the J end lost 1 base, and 14 bases lay between the germline ends. Germline V lookup: CDR1 SGHRS, CDR2 YFSETQ. This CDR3 comprises 15 residues. Here the CDR3 reads CASSLETAFNYGYTF. CDR3 nucleotides: TGCGCCAGCAGCCTTGAGACAGCTTTTAACTATGGCTACACCTTC.

CDR3 loop: CASSLYDGPHEQYF. The CDR3 region has the DNA TGTGCCAGCAGCTTATATGACGGTCCCCACGAGCAGTACTTC. The chain couples TRBV7-9 to TRBJ2-7, with no clear D. This CDR3 is 14 amino acids long. The V gene's germline CDR1 is SEHNR and CDR2 FQNEAQ (reference sequence). V was shortened by 2 bases and J by 5 bases, with 13 bases between the two germline ends. Combining the CDR3 with reference TRBV7-9 and TRBJ2-7 gives the whole variable domain DTGVSQNPRHKITKRGQNVTFRCDPISEHNRLYWYRQTLGQGPEFLTYFQNEAQLEKSRLLSDRFSAERPKGSFSTLEIQRTEQGDSAMYLCASSLYDGPHEQYFGPGTRLTVT.

This clonotype has a handful of counts. The CDR3 here is CSAPGTRGDTQYF. DNA of the CDR3: TGCAGTGCTCCCGGGACTAGAGGGGATACGCAGTATTTT. J is TRBJ2-3 and V is TRBV20-1, with 8 bases identical to TRBD2. The CDR3 sequence is 13 residues long. The junction had 7 bases not matched to a gene; V was cut back by 5 bases and J by 6 bases. From germline, CDR1 is DFQATT and CDR2 SNEGSKA (reference sequence).

The CDR3 DNA reads as TGCAGCGTTTCCCTTAGCGGGGGGGTGAACACCGGGGAGCTGTTTTTT. It encodes CSVSLSGGVNTGELFF. The genes are TRBV29-1 and TRBJ2-2, with 11 bases fitting TRBD2. Germline values: CDR1 SQVTM, CDR2 ANQGSEA. The CDR3 length is 16 residues. Trimming removed 5 bases from V and 1 base from J; junction bases left unmatched: 6.

The gene calls are TRBV20-1 and TRBJ2-1, with unresolved D. Germline V gene data show CDR1 as DFQATT and CDR2 as SNEGSKA (reference sequence). Trimming cost V 0 bases and J 2 bases, with 11 bases left between them. This CDR3 is 15 amino acids long. The CDR3 protein is CSARDWSVPYNEQFF. The CDR3 bases are TGCAGTGCTAGAGATTGGTCGGTCCCCTACAATGAGCAGTTCTTC.

The sample holds a few counts of this clonotype. The rearrangement links TRBV11-2 to TRBJ2-6; no clear D gene. CDR1 is SGHAT and CDR2 is FQNNGV in the germline V gene. The CDR3 consists of 16 residues. The V gene lost 1 base and the J gene lost 2 bases, with 9 bases spanning the gap. The CDR3 DNA sequence: TGTGCCAGCAGCTTAGTCCCCCCACCTGGGGCCAACGTCCTGACTTTC. Amino acids: CASSLVPPPGANVLTF. The full variable domain, in which reference TRBV11-2 and TRBJ2-6 provide the parts outside the CDR3, is EAGVAQSPRYKIIEKRQSVAFWCNPISGHATLYWYQQILGQGPKLLIQFQNNGVVDDSQLPKDRFSAERLKGVDSTLKIQPAKLEDSAVYLCASSLVPPPGANVLTFGAGSRLTVL.

The table lists this clonotype with a few counts. This sequence joins TRBV28 and TRBJ1-1; a possible D gene is TRBD1 (5 bases). V was clipped by 7 bases and J by 2 bases, with 11 bases between them. Germline lookup yields CDR1 MDHEN and CDR2 SYDVKM. The CDR3 length is 13 residues. This CDR3 reads CASIQVLNTEAFF. For the CDR3, the DNA is TGTGCCAGCATACAGGTTTTAAACACTGAAGCTTTCTTT.

This clonotype was observed a few times. The chain joins TRBV20-1 to TRBJ2-7; D remains unclear. Trimming removed 0 bases from V and 6 bases from J, with 12 bases in between. The CDR3 runs 13 residues. The V gene's germline CDR1 is DFQATT and CDR2 SNEGSKA (reference sequence). The CDR3 sequence: CSARDGGPFEQYF. The CDR3 nucleotides read TGCAGTGCTAGAGATGGTGGGCCCTTCGAGCAGTACTTC.

The chain combines TRBV6-5 with TRBJ2-1; 7 bases align to TRBD2. The CDR3 has 15 residues. V lost 4 bases to trimming and J lost 5 bases; unmatched junction nucleotides: 8. CDR1 and CDR2 from the germline V gene are MNHEY and SVGAGI. The CDR3 nucleotides are TGTGCCAGCAGTTGGATGGGAGCGGGAAACAATGAGCAGTTCTTC. It codes for CASSWMGAGNNEQFF.

The rearrangement links TRBV4-3 to TRBJ1-1; D possibly corresponds to TRBD1 (5 bases). The germline CDR1 and CDR2 sequences are LGHNA and YSLEER. This CDR3 spans 16 amino acids. V was cut by 0 bases and J by 4 bases, with 15 bases left in between. The CDR3 DNA is TGCGCCAGCAGCCAAGACCTGGGGCCCATGGGCACTGAAGCTTTCTTT. Translation gives CASSQDLGPMGTEAFF.

This chain links TRBV4-2 with TRBJ2-5, with D perhaps TRBD2 (6 bases). The CDR3 runs to 16 residues. V gave up 0 bases and J gave up 0 bases, with 11 bases separating them. Germline CDR1 and CDR2: LGHNA and YNFKEQ. The CDR3 sequence: CASSQDGDWNQETQYF. In nucleotides, the CDR3 is TGTGCCAGCAGCCAAGACGGGGACTGGAACCAAGAGACCCAGTACTTC.

V usage is TRBV30 and J usage is TRBJ2-7; D gene uncertain. Germline assignment: CDR1 GTSNPN and CDR2 SVGIG (reference sequence). The CDR3 has 12 amino acids. V was cut by 0 bases and J by 1 base, with 4 bases left in between. The CDR3 protein is CAWSVASYEQYF. The CDR3 DNA reads as TGTGCCTGGAGTGTAGCATCCTACGAGCAGTACTTC.

V and J are TRBV7-9 and TRBJ2-1; possible D gene TRBD2, 5 bases. The germline CDR1 and CDR2 sequences are SEHNR and FQNEAQ (reference sequence). Trimming took 2 bases from V and 7 from J, leaving 15 bases between them. This CDR3 region has 15 residues. CDR3 residues: CASSLSSTRQNEQFF. The CDR3 DNA reads TGTGCCAGCAGCTTATCCTCCACTAGGCAGAATGAGCAGTTCTTC.

This clonotype was counted a few times. The gene calls are TRBV12-3 or TRBV12-4 and TRBJ2-2; D possibly corresponds to TRBD1 (5 bases). V lost 3 bases and J lost 4, with 12 bases in between. The CDR3 runs 15 residues. The DNA of the CDR3 is TGTGCCAGCAGTTTGACAGAAGCAGCCACCGGGGAGCTGTTTTTT. Translated: CASSLTEAATGELFF.

The V and J genes are TRBV27 and TRBJ2-7, with D possibly called TRBD1 or TRBD2 (5 bases each). Trimming left V 0 bases short and J 2 bases short, with 11 bases between. Germline assignment: CDR1 MNHEY and CDR2 SMNVEV (reference sequence). This CDR3 region has 15 residues. CDR3 DNA: TGTGCCAGCAGTTTATCGGCCCGAGGGGCCTACGAGCAGTACTTC. It codes for CASSLSARGAYEQYF.

This rearrangement joins TRBV4-1 to TRBJ2-1; D gene ambiguous. Germline V gives CDR1 MGHRA, CDR2 YSYEKL. The CDR3 runs to 13 residues. Trimming stripped 2 bases from V and 8 bases from J, with 10 bases between. CDR3 nucleotides: TGCGCCAGCAGCCAATTGGGTACGGATGAGCAGTTCTTC. Translation: CASSQLGTDEQFF.